The entry below gives a single T cell receptor beta chain sequence along with its context. CDR1 and CDR2 from the germline V gene are MDHEN and SYDVKM. The germline V and J ends were trimmed by 3 bases and 7 bases, with 10 bases remaining between them. The CDR3 runs 12 residues. This sample is drawn from a study of blood T cell repertoires in COVID-19. Study-wide context: There were acute and convalescent COVID-19 samples, and they came from the United States, Italy and Spain. The analysed material was cDNA or gDNA that came from T cells, B-cell-depleted T cells, or PBMCs.

Authors' methods: Reference gene primer amplification gave nucleated cell count estimates. Profiling relied on immunoSEQ multiplex PCR, and the TCRdb table lists in-frame clones only, not all of them. V, J and clone size are taken as reported in that table, and D and trimming were inferred from the DNA itself. The table lists around 120,000 clones, roughly three quarters of them singletons. Sequenced material: peripheral blood. The chain couples TRBV28 to TRBJ2-7, with D unresolved. This receptor was obtained from a woman older than 75 with acute or convalescent COVID-19. The DNA for the CDR3 is TGTGCCAGCAGTTTTCGCCCGGGTGAGCAGTACTTC. This encodes CASSFRPGEQYF.